These 6 T cell receptor beta chains were sequenced from one sample in a study of blood T cell repertoires in COVID-19. TCRdb's copy holds only in-frame clones and misses some; the assay was immunoSEQ multiplex PCR. This table has hundreds of thousands of clones, around 88% appearing once. Sequencing was carried out using PBMCs or T cells enriched from blood (not recorded which). These TCRs come from a woman in her forties who had recovered from COVID-19.

The V and J genes are TRBV27 and TRBJ2-5, with D uncertain. This CDR3 spans 15 amino acids. Germline V gene sequence: CDR1 MNHEY, CDR2 SMNVEV (reference sequence). V was cut by 3 bases and J by 0 bases, with 11 bases left in between. Here the CDR3 reads CASSFRLLNQETQYF. In nucleotides, the CDR3 is TGTGCCAGCAGTTTTCGTCTACTTAACCAAGAGACCCAGTACTTC.

The chain couples TRBV27 to TRBJ1-1; 12 bases are shared with TRBD1. With 5 bases clipped from V and 4 bases from J, the junction kept 8 bases outside the gene matches. Germline V gives CDR1 MNHEY, CDR2 SMNVEV (reference sequence). The CDR3 runs 16 residues. The CDR3 DNA is TGTGCCAGCAGTCCCGGGACAGGGGGCCTGGGCACTGAAGCTTTCTTT. This gives the protein CASSPGTGGLGTEAFF.

For this clone: This CDR3 is also generated by other DNA sequences in the sample. This sequence joins TRBV5-8 and TRBJ2-1, with D possibly TRBD2 on 6 matching bases. The CDR3 length is 12 residues. Germline loops: CDR1 SGHTS, CDR2 YDEGEE. Trimming stripped 0 bases from V and 8 bases from J, with 6 bases between. CDR3: CASSLGRDEQFF. The CDR3 DNA follows: TGTGCCAGCAGCTTGGGGAGGGATGAGCAGTTCTTC.

The V call is TRBV7-9, the J call TRBJ2-5; the match to TRBD2 covers 15 bases. V lost 3 bases, J lost 5 bases, and 7 bases stayed unmatched. CDR3 length equals 17 residues. Germline V gene data show CDR1 as SEHNR and CDR2 as FQNEAQ (reference sequence). The CDR3 nucleotides are TGTGCCAGCAGCTTCCCGGGACTAGCGGGAGGTGGTGAGACCCAGTACTTC. Its translation is CASSFPGLAGGGETQYF.

The chain combines TRBV28 with TRBJ1-3; D unresolved. The V end was cut by 8 bases, the J end by 1 base, with 6 bases between. Germline values: CDR1 MDHEN, CDR2 SYDVKM. The CDR3 has 12 residues. The DNA of the CDR3 is TGTGCCAGCGTCCAGTCTGGAAACACCATATATTTT. Translated, it gives CASVQSGNTIYF. The whole variable domain, filled in from reference TRBV28 and TRBJ1-3, reads DVKVTQSSRYLVKRTGEKVFLECVQDMDHENMFWYRQDPGLGLRLIYFSYDVKMKEKGDIPEGYSVSREKKERFSLILESASTNQTSMYLCASVQSGNTIYFGEGSWLTVV.

The chain carries TRBV7-8 and TRBJ2-7; D is unclear. The CDR3 runs to 14 residues. The germline gives CDR1 SGHVS, CDR2 FQNEAQ. V lost 1 base and J 2 bases, leaving 9 bases between the germline ends. CDR3 in DNA: TGTGCCAGCAGCTTAGGTGTCCCAGCCTACGAGCAGTACTTC. Translated, it gives CASSLGVPAYEQYF.